This T cell receptor (beta chain) was sequenced in a study of blood T cell repertoires in COVID-19. Study background: Samples representing acute and convalescent COVID-19 were sourced from the United States, Italy and Spain. PBMCs, B-cell-depleted T cells, or T cells were the source of the cDNA or gDNA that made up the material.

V was pared by 4 bases and J by 6 bases, with 5 bases of the junction left unmatched. In germline, CDR1 is MDHEN, CDR2 SYDVKM. This CDR3 is built from 15 residues. In the study's own analysis: Scientists estimated how many nucleated cells there were by amplifying reference gene primers. Data came from immunoSEQ multiplex PCR; TCRdb stores just in-frame clones and leaves some out. V, J and clone size reflect that table, while D and trimming were determined from the DNA. The data show about 86,000 clones, roughly four fifths seen once. Sequencing input: peripheral blood. The sequence was obtained from a woman over 75 with acute or convalescent COVID-19. The V call is TRBV28, the J call TRBJ1-6; 8 bases align to TRBD1. The CDR3 spells CASSSRTGPNSPLHF. CDR3 bases: TGTGCCAGCAGTTCCAGGACAGGGCCTAATTCACCCCTCCACTTT.